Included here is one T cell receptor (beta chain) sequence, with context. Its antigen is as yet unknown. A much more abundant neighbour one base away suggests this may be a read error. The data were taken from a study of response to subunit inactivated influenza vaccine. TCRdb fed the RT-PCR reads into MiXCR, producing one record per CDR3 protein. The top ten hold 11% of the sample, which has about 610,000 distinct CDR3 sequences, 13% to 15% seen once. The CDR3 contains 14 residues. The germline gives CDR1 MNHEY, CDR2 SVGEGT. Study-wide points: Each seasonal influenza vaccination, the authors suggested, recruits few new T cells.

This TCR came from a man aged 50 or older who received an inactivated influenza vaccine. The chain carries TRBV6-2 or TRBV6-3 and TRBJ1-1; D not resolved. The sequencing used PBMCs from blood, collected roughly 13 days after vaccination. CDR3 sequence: CASTLAGQNTEVFF. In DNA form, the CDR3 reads TGTGCCAGCACCCTCGCTGGGCAGAACACTGAAGTTTTCTTT.